This T cell receptor (beta chain) emerged from a study of CD8 T cells in Susac syndrome. This clonotype occurred once. An amount of RNA that ranged from roughly 0.45 to 1 ug was reverse transcribed with random hexamers. Across 54 Vbeta and 13 Jbeta, immunoSEQ multiplex PCR amplified TCR beta CDR3. TCRdb re-analysed the immunoSEQ multiplex PCR reads in MiXCR, keeping a single row per CDR3 protein. The repertoire holds about 140,000 distinct CDR3 sequences, with 85% to 95% as singletons. TCR beta was sequenced from blood CD8+ and CD4+ T cells. Controls matched for sex and age were healthy donors. Germline CDR1 reads KGHDR; CDR2 reads SFDVKD. The CDR3 length is 15 residues. V was clipped by 1 base and J by 8 bases, with 14 bases between them.

The TCR originated in a human donor in good health. The rearrangement joins TRBV24-1 to TRBJ2-1, with D tentatively TRBD1 (5 bases). Source material: CD8+ T cells from PBMCs. The CDR3 loop reads CATSDFGRAEDEQFF. The DNA of the CDR3 is TGTGCCACCAGTGATTTCGGCAGGGCCGAGGATGAGCAGTTCTTC.